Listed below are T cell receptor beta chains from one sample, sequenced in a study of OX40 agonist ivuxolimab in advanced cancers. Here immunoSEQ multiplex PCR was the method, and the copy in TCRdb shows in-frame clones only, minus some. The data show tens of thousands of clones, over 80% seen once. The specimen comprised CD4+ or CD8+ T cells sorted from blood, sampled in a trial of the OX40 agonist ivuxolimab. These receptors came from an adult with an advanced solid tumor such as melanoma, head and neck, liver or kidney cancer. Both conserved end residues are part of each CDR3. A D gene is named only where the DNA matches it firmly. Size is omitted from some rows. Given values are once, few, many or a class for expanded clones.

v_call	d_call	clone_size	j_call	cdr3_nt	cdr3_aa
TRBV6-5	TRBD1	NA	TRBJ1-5	TGTGCCAGCAGCCCGACAGGGTTTGGAGGGAGAGCCCAGCATTTT	CASSPTGFGGRAQHF
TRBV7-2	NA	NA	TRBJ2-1	TGTGCCAGCAGCTTAGCGGGGGGGCACGGTGAGCAGTTCTTC	CASSLAGGHGEQFF
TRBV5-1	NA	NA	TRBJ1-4	TGCGCCAGCAGCTTCGAGGGTGAAAAACTGTTTTTT	CASSFEGEKLFF
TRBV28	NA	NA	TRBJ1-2	TGTGCCAGCAGTTTAGGGGGGTTCTATGGCTACACCTTC	CASSLGGFYGYTF
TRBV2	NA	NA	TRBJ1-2	TGTGCCAGCAGCTCACAGGGTCTGGATGGCTACACCTTC	CASSSQGLDGYTF
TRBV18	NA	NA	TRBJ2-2	TGTGCCAGCTCACGTGAGGGGCCGGGATCCGGGGAGCTGTTTTTT	CASSREGPGSGELFF
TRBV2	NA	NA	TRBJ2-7	TGTGCCAGCAGAAGGGCAGGGAGCTCCTACGAGCAGTACTTC	CASRRAGSSYEQYF
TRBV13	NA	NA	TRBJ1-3	TGTGCCAGCAAGTTCGGGAGCTTGGGGGAGGCTGGAAACACCATATATTTT	CASKFGSLGEAGNTIYF
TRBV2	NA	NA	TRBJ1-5	TGTGCCAGCAGTGGGGGGGGAACTCAGCCCCAGCATTTT	CASSGGGTQPQHF
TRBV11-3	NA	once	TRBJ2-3	TGTGCCAGCAGCCTCGTGGCTAGCTCGGCAGATACGCAGTATTTT	CASSLVASSADTQYF
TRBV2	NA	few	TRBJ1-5	TGTGCCAGCAGGTCTGGGGGGCTTGGTCAGCCCCAGCATTTT	CASRSGGLGQPQHF
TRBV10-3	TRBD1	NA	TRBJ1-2	TGTGCCATCAGTGCCCCCGGGACAGGGAACTATGGCTACACCTTC	CAISAPGTGNYGYTF
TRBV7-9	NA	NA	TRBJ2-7	TGTGCCAGCAGCTTTAACTACGAGCAGTACTTC	CASSFNYEQYF
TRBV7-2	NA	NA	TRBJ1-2	TGTGCCAGCAGCTTAAATCACGAGGGGACCTATGGCTACACCTTC	CASSLNHEGTYGYTF
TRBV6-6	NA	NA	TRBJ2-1	TGTGCCAGCAGTTACGATTTTAGAGAGGAGCAGTTCTTC	CASSYDFREEQFF
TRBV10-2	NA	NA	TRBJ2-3	TGCGCCAGCAACCCCGATCCGACAGATACGCAGTATTTT	CASNPDPTDTQYF
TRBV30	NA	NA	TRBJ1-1	TGTGCCTGGAGTGGGGAGTATGGCACTGAAGCTTTCTTT	CAWSGEYGTEAFF
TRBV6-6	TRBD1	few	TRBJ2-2	TGTGCCAGCGGCCGGGACAGATACACCGGGGAGCTGTTTTTT	CASGRDRYTGELFF
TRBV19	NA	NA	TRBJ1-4	TGTGCCAGTAGCGGAGGAACCGAAAAACTGTTTTTT	CASSGGTEKLFF
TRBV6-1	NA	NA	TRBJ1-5	TGTGCCAGCAGCGAAGCCCAGTCCAATCAGCCCCAGCATTTT	CASSEAQSNQPQHF
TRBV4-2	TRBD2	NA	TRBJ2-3	TGTGCCAGCAGCCAAGGGGGAGCGGGAGGTATCGCAGATACGCAGTATTTT	CASSQGGAGGIADTQYF
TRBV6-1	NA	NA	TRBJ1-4	TGTGCCAGCAGTGAACACGGGGGGACTGGTAAACTGTTTTTT	CASSEHGGTGKLFF
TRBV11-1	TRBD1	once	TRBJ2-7	TGTGCCAGCAGCTTGGGACAGGGCCGCCACGAGCAGTACTTC	CASSLGQGRHEQYF
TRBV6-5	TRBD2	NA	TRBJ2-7	TGTGCCAGCAGTCCCCCGACTAGCGGGAGCTACGAGCAGTACTTC	CASSPPTSGSYEQYF
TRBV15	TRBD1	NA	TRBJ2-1	TGTGCCACCAGCTCCCACAGGGGCCTCGGGCAGTTCTTC	CATSSHRGLGQFF
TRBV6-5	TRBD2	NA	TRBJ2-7	TGTGCCAGCAGTCCTGGGACTAGCCTCTACGAGCAGTACTTC	CASSPGTSLYEQYF
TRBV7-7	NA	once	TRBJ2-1	TGTGCTAGCAGTCGAGTGGGGGATGAGCAGTTCTTC	CASSRVGDEQFF
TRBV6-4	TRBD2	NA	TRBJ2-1	TGTGCCAGCAGTATGTTAGCGGGAGGGCCCGCCGAGCAGTTCTTC	CASSMLAGGPAEQFF
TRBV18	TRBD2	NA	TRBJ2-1	TGTGCCAGCTCACCGCGAGGGACTAGCGGCAATGAGCAGTTCTTC	CASSPRGTSGNEQFF
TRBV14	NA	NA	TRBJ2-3	TGTGCCAGCAGCCCTTCGTGGGCAGATACGCAGTATTTT	CASSPSWADTQYF
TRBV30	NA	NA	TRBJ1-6	TGTGCCTGGAGCCCAAACGAGAGGACACCCCTCCACTTT	CAWSPNERTPLHF
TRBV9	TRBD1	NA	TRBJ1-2	TGTGCCAGCAGCGTAGAGGCACAGGGGGTCTATGGCTACACCTTC	CASSVEAQGVYGYTF
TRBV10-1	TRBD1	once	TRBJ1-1	TGCGCCAGCAGTGTGTCAGGGGGCATTGTGGCTTTCTTT	CASSVSGGIVAFF
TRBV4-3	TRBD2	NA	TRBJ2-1	TGCGCCAGCAGCCTTGGACTAGCTGGCGATGAGCAGTTCTTC	CASSLGLAGDEQFF
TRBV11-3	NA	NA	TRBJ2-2	TGTGCCAGCAGCTTAGACGTGGCGTTTCAGGGGGAGCTGTTTTTT	CASSLDVAFQGELFF
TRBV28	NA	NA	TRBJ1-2	TGTGCCAGCAGTTTGGGGGGTAACTATGGCTACACCTTC	CASSLGGNYGYTF
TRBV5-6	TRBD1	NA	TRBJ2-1	TGTGCCAGCAGCTCCGGGACAGGGGTCCTCTACAATGAGCAGTTCTTC	CASSSGTGVLYNEQFF
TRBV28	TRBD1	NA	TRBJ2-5	TGTGCCAGCACCATGCGCCTCGGACAGGGTGTGACCCAGTACTTC	CASTMRLGQGVTQYF
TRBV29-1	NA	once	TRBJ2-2	TGCAGCATCCGAGGGATAGGGGGGCCATACACCGGGGAGCTGTTTTTT	CSIRGIGGPYTGELFF
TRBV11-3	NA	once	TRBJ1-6	TGTGCCAGCAGCCCGTCGGACAGTTCTGATTCACCCCTCCACTTT	CASSPSDSSDSPLHF
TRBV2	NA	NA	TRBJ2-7	TGTGCCAGCCAGGGGACGGCGTACGAGCAGTACTTC	CASQGTAYEQYF
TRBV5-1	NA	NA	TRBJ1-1	TGCGCCAGCAGCTTGGGGCAGATAATTATGAACACTGAAGCTTTCTTT	CASSLGQIIMNTEAFF
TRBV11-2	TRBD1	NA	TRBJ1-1	TGTGCCAGCGGAGACAGGGGGCAGGGGGGTGAAGCTTTCTTT	CASGDRGQGGEAFF
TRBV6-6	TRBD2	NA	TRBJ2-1	TGTGCCAGCAGTAACCCGGGACTAGCGGGTATACATGAGCAGTTCTTC	CASSNPGLAGIHEQFF
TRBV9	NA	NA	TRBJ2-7	TGTGCCAGCAGTCCTAGACTAGGCGGGTCCTACGAGCAGTACTTC	CASSPRLGGSYEQYF
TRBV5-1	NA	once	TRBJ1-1	TGCGCCAGCAGCTTTGGCCAGGGGAACACTGAAGCTTTCTTT	CASSFGQGNTEAFF